This TCR beta chain derives from a study of T cell responses to AZD1222 COVID-19 vaccine. Whole-study findings and limits: White British people made up most donors, females outnumbered males, and clonal diversity was possibly underestimated. Along spike, vaccine-associated CD4 TCRs were found throughout, with dominance at 160-218 and 743-854. Elevations in Spike-specific TCR breadth and depth followed administration of two AZD1222 doses.

TCRdb's copy holds only in-frame clones and misses some; the assay was immunoSEQ multiplex PCR. The data contain under 200,000 clones, around 92% of them singletons. A word on this clone: Its cognate antigen is unknown.

This CDR3 region has 15 residues. V was pared by 0 bases and J by 0 bases, with 8 bases between. Germline V gene sequence: CDR1 KGHSH, CDR2 LQKENI. The TCR comes from an adult in good health. Sequencing was performed on peripheral blood, taken on day 0 of MenACWY control vaccination. The genes are TRBV18 and TRBJ1-2; no clear D gene. CDR3 region: CASSPPSDANYGYTF. The DNA of the CDR3 is TGTGCCAGCTCACCACCGTCAGATGCTAACTATGGCTACACCTTC.